The present T cell receptor beta chain was sequenced within a study of blood T cell repertoires in COVID-19. Study at large: The United States, Italy and Spain supplied acute and convalescent COVID-19 samples. T cells, B-cell-depleted T cells, or PBMCs supplied cDNA or gDNA.

In the original processing: Estimation of nucleated cell counts was performed using reference gene primer amplification. Measured with immunoSEQ multiplex PCR; TCRdb has only the in-frame clones, and not every one. V and J calls and clone size are as listed in that table; D and trimming were resolved from the DNA. The sample yields approximately 99,000 clones, more than 65% seen once. Germline V lookup: CDR1 SNHLY, CDR2 FYNNEI. V dropped 3 bases and J dropped 0; count of bases not matched to a gene: 12. The CDR3 has 19 residues. V gene TRBV2 combines with J gene TRBJ2-3; 10 nucleotides match TRBD2. The sample was peripheral blood. The source of this sequence is a woman of 80 years or more with active or convalescent COVID-19. Here the CDR3 DNA reads TGTGCCAGCAGTGAGCGGAGGCTAGCGGGAGAGTTGAGCACAGATACGCAGTATTTT. Translated, it gives CASSERRLAGELSTDTQYF.